The entry below describes one TCR beta chain. Its specificity is unknown. The record originates from a study of cytomegalovirus exposure and HLA in healthy donors. Study-level points and caveats: Earlier results showed most TCR beta V segments being productive about 87% or about 30% of the time. Later analysis showed most CMV-associated TCR beta chains appearing HLA-restricted.

This PCR relied on a set of 60 Vbeta primers and 13 Jbeta primers. Profiling relied on immunoSEQ multiplex PCR, and the TCRdb table lists in-frame clones only, not all of them. The sample has about 130,000 clones, roughly 74% seen once; the top ten hold approximately 7%. The TCR originated in a male donor in good health and CMV-seronegative. Sequenced input: PBMCs.

The CDR3 nucleotides are TGTGCCAGCTCACCACGCAGGACAGACTACGAGCAGTACTTC. It translates to CASSPRRTDYEQYF. This chain connects TRBV18 to TRBJ2-7, with TRBD1 as a possible D gene (6 bases). Germline CDR1 is KGHSH and CDR2 is LQKENI. V dropped 1 base and J dropped 3 bases, with 10 bases sitting between them. The CDR3 is 14 amino acids.